Shown below are 22 T cell receptor beta chains from a single sample sequenced in a study of OX40 agonist ivuxolimab in advanced cancers. Method: immunoSEQ multiplex PCR; TCRdb's copy keeps in-frame clones and lacks some. This sample has 55,000 to 70,000 clones, with roughly 87% found just once. This sample comprised CD4+ or CD8+ T cells sorted from blood, obtained in a trial of the OX40 agonist ivuxolimab. These receptors were collected from an adult with an advanced solid tumor such as melanoma, head and neck, liver or kidney cancer.

The J gene is TRBJ1-3, the V gene TRBV14, with 8 bases that match TRBD1. V lost 1 base, J lost 0 bases, and 5 bases stayed unmatched. The V gene's germline CDR1 is SGHDN and CDR2 FVKESK. The CDR3 is made up of 17 amino acids. CDR3 in amino acids: CASSQVRTGRSGNTIYF. The DNA for the CDR3 is TGTGCCAGCAGCCAAGTGCGGACAGGGCGCTCTGGAAACACCATATATTTT.

Notes on this clone: The same CDR3 also results from other DNA sequences found in this sample. V usage is TRBV14 and J usage is TRBJ1-3, with D tentatively TRBD1 (6 bases). The CDR3 is 15 residues long. V dropped 4 bases and J dropped 0 bases, with 10 bases sitting between them. Germline values: CDR1 SGHDN, CDR2 FVKESK. The CDR3 sequence is CASSPGGSSGNTIYF. CDR3 nucleotides: TGTGCCAGCAGCCCCGGGGGCAGCTCTGGAAACACCATATATTTT.

This clone has only a few counts. This rearrangement joins TRBV19 to TRBJ2-2; the D is unclear. V lost 7 bases and J 2 bases, leaving 11 bases between the germline ends. CDR1 and CDR2 (germline): LNHDA, SQIVND (reference sequence). The CDR3 is made up of 14 amino acids. The chain's CDR3 is CASTLRPNTGELFF. The CDR3 coding sequence is TGTGCCAGTACCCTCCGGCCCAACACCGGGGAGCTGTTTTTT.

In this sample, this clone turned up once. The chain employs TRBV7-9 and TRBJ1-5; no firm D call. V lost 3 bases and J lost 3, with 6 bases in between. The CDR3 has 13 residues. CDR1 and CDR2 from the germline V gene are SEHNR and FQNEAQ (reference sequence). The CDR3 sequence: CASSFAYNQPQHF. CDR3 nucleotide sequence: TGTGCCAGCAGCTTCGCATACAATCAGCCCCAGCATTTT.

This sequence joins TRBV5-1 and TRBJ2-3; D not certain. The CDR3 is 15 amino acids. The germline V and J ends were trimmed by 5 bases and 0 bases, with 13 bases remaining between them. The germline gives CDR1 SGHRS, CDR2 YFSETQ. This chain's CDR3 is CASRKTYTSTDTQYF. In DNA, the CDR3 is TGCGCCAGCAGGAAAACGTACACTAGCACAGATACGCAGTATTTT.

This chain joins TRBV5-1 and TRBJ1-1, with 8 nucleotides matching TRBD1. CDR3 length: 16 residues. The trim removed 2 bases at V and 4 bases at J, leaving 10 bases unmatched. Germline CDR1 reads SGHRS; CDR2 reads YFSETQ. The CDR3 here is CASSFGQGSSGTEAFF. CDR3 DNA sequence: TGCGCCAGCAGCTTCGGACAGGGCTCTAGTGGCACTGAAGCTTTCTTT.

V usage is TRBV7-2 and J usage is TRBJ2-7, with 15 bases fitting TRBD2. Trimming cost V 5 bases and J 6 bases; bases outside gene matches: 8. The germline gives CDR1 SGHTA, CDR2 FQGNSA. This CDR3 comprises 16 residues. CDR3 sequence reads: CASSPRTSGGGLEQYF. The DNA of the CDR3 is TGTGCCAGCAGCCCGCGGACTAGCGGGGGGGGTCTCGAGCAGTACTTC.

As for this clone: One end of the junction does not line up with germline, which may come from a read error. This chain links TRBV6-6 with TRBJ2-3; 10 bases match TRBD2. The length of the CDR3 is 13 residues. Per the germline V gene, CDR1 is MNHNY and CDR2 is SVGAGI (reference sequence). DNA of the CDR3: TGTGCCAGCAGTTACCTCATTAGCGGGGGGACGGATTTT. Encoded protein: CASSYLISGGTDF.

This clone showed up just a few times. The rearrangement joins TRBV6-6 to TRBJ2-7; maybe TRBD2 (6 bases). Germline-derived CDR1 and CDR2 are MNHNY and SVGAGI (reference sequence). The V end was cut by 4 bases, the J end by 4 bases, with 14 bases between. The CDR3 runs 14 residues. CDR3 region: CASSSDYPGYEQYF. The CDR3 bases are TGTGCCAGCAGTTCGGACTACCCAGGATACGAGCAGTACTTC.

The chain uses TRBV4-1 and TRBJ2-2; 9 bases map to TRBD1. The germline gives CDR1 MGHRA, CDR2 YSYEKL. This CDR3 has 15 residues. J lost 6 bases, V lost 5 bases, and 7 bases had no gene match. CDR3 residues: CASSGGTGWAGELFF. As DNA, the CDR3 is TGCGCCAGCAGCGGAGGGACAGGGTGGGCCGGGGAGCTGTTTTTT.

As DNA, the CDR3 is TGCAGCGTGGGACAGGGTCGAGGTGAAGCTTTCTTT. Its translation: CSVGQGRGEAFF. The J gene is TRBJ1-1, the V gene TRBV29-1; 9 positions match TRBD1. The CDR3 runs to 12 residues. CDR1 and CDR2 (germline): SQVTM, ANQGSEA. The junction had 6 bases not matched to a gene; V was cut back by 6 bases and J by 7 bases.

The J gene is TRBJ1-1, the V gene TRBV6-5; 7 bases agree with TRBD1. The V segment lost 4 bases and the J segment 1 base; nucleotides outside the gene matches: 3. The CDR3 length is 14 residues. CDR1 MNHEY and CDR2 SVGAGI come from the germline V gene. The CDR3 DNA is TGTGCCAGCAGTTTCAACAGGGGGAACACTGAAGCTTTCTTT. It encodes CASSFNRGNTEAFF.

The chain combines TRBV7-2 with TRBJ2-7; a possible D gene is TRBD2 (5 bases). In germline, CDR1 is SGHTA, CDR2 FQGNSA. This CDR3 is 14 amino acids long. V lost 1 base to trimming and J lost 5 bases, with 12 bases between them. The CDR3 nucleotides are TGTGCCAGCAGCTTAGACGTCGGGAAGAACGAGCAGTACTTC. It is translated as CASSLDVGKNEQYF.

This clone was counted between two and nine times. This sequence joins TRBV5-1 and TRBJ2-1; TRBD1 matches 8 bases. The germline V gene encodes CDR1 SGHRS and CDR2 YFSETQ. Losses at the gene ends were 0 bases for V and 0 bases for J; bases not matched to a gene: 2. CDR3 length: 16 amino acids. This CDR3 is CASSLGDRSSYNEQFF. Written as DNA, the CDR3 is TGCGCCAGCAGCTTGGGGGACAGGAGCTCCTACAATGAGCAGTTCTTC.

The rearrangement links TRBV4-1 to TRBJ1-2; 10 bases match TRBD1. Looked up from germline, CDR1 is MGHRA and CDR2 is YSYEKL. The ends lost 3 bases at V and 6 bases at J; junction bases unmatched: 4. This CDR3 contains 14 residues. DNA for the CDR3: TGCGCCAGCAGCCACAGACAGGGGGCAAATGGCTACACCTTC. Residues: CASSHRQGANGYTF.

This chain connects TRBV5-1 to TRBJ2-5, with TRBD2 as a possible D gene (6 bases). Germline CDR1 and CDR2: SGHRS and YFSETQ. CDR3 size: 14 residues. V was trimmed by 2 bases and J by 4 bases, leaving 12 bases between them. The CDR3 is CASSFSRGGETQYF. CDR3 sequence (DNA): TGCGCCAGCAGCTTCTCAAGGGGAGGAGAGACCCAGTACTTC.

This clone has only one observation. The V and J genes are TRBV5-1 and TRBJ1-1; 8 nucleotides line up with TRBD1. CDR3 length: 12 amino acids. CDR1 is SGHRS, CDR2 YFSETQ, per germline. V lost 4 bases and J lost 11; bases outside the gene matches: 7. CDR3 DNA sequence: TGCGCCAGCAGCACCCCCCAGGGGGCGGCTTTCTTT. It is translated as CASSTPQGAAFF.

V gene TRBV11-3 combines with J gene TRBJ2-5; 9 bases map to TRBD2. V was pared by 1 base and J by 5 bases, with 8 bases of the junction left unmatched. The CDR3 extends over 16 amino acids. CDR1 is SGHNT, CDR2 YENEEA, per germline. CDR3 protein: CASSLGGGAYDETQYF. The CDR3, as DNA: TGTGCCAGCAGCTTAGGCGGGGGGGCATACGACGAGACCCAGTACTTC.

The CDR3 is CASSLSSDTQYF. CDR3 nucleotides: TGTGCCAGCAGCTTATCGTCAGATACGCAGTATTTT. V is TRBV7-9 and J is TRBJ2-3; no clear D gene. Germline V gene data show CDR1 as SEHNR and CDR2 as FQNEAQ (reference sequence). The CDR3 length is 12 residues. With 2 bases removed from V and 4 bases from J, the gap between germline ends came to 4 bases.

The chain is built from TRBV27 and TRBJ1-2; D might be TRBD1 (5 bases). From germline, CDR1 is MNHEY and CDR2 SMNVEV (reference sequence). V was trimmed by 5 bases and J by 5 bases, leaving 12 bases between them. The length of the CDR3 is 13 residues. CDR3 DNA: TGTGCCAGCAGTCCCCGGGCAGGGTATGGCTACACCTTC. As protein: CASSPRAGYGYTF.

The CDR3 DNA follows: TGTGCCAGCAGTGCCGGACAGGGCCCACGTGGCTACACCTTC. Its protein is CASSAGQGPRGYTF. The chain carries TRBV6-1 and TRBJ1-2; 8 nucleotides agree with TRBD1. Per the germline V gene, CDR1 is MNHNS and CDR2 is SASEGT. V gave up 4 bases and J gave up 7 bases; unmatched junction bases: 8. The CDR3 consists of 14 residues.

A remark on this clone: This sample also contains other DNA sequences that code for the same CDR3. This chain uses TRBV2 with TRBJ2-6, with D possibly being TRBD1 or TRBD2 (5 bases each). CDR3 length: 16 residues. Germline CDR1 reads SNHLY; CDR2 reads FYNNEI. V shed 8 bases and J shed 4 bases, with 18 bases lying between them. This CDR3 is CASSGTPVSGANVLTF. The DNA of the CDR3 is TGTGCCAGCTCCGGGACGCCTGTCTCCGGGGCCAACGTCCTGACTTTC.